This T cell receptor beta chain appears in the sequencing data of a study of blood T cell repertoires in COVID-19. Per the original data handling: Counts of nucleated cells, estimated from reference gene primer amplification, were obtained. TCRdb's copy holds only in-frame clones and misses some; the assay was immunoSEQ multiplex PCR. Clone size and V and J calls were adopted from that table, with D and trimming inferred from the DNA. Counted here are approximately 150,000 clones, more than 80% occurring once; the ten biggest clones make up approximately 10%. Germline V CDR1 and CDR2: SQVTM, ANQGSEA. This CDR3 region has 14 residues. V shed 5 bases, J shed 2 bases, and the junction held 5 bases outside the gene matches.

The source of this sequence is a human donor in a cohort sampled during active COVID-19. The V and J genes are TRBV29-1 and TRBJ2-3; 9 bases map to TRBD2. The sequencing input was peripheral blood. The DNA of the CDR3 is TGCAGCGTTCCCCTAGCGGGGACCACAGATACGCAGTATTTT. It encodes CSVPLAGTTDTQYF.